Below, 20 T cell receptor beta chains from the same sample are listed, as sequenced in a study of T cells in Graves' hyperthyroidism and ophthalmopathy. RNA transcripts provided the source from which TCR beta CDR3 regions were amplified. A first-round RT-PCR of the TCR CDR3 used the HTBI primer set. TCRdb processed the multiplex PCR reads anew with MiXCR; each CDR3 protein has one entry. The table shows 160,000 or so distinct CDR3 sequences, with around 8.9% occurring only once. The sequencing sample was made of blood. The receptor source for this set is a woman under 30 with Graves' hyperthyroidism that later progressed to Graves' ophthalmopathy.

As concerns this clonotype: The junction departs from germline at one end; a sequencing error may be responsible. The chain is built from TRBV27 and TRBJ2-1; D uncertain. This CDR3 has 15 residues. The germline CDR1 and CDR2 sequences are MNHEY and SMNVEV (reference sequence). CDR3 loop: CASSFRAPHYSEQFF. The CDR3, as DNA: TGTGCCAGCAGTTTTCGAGCGCCCCACTACAGTGAGCAGTTCTTC.

At least ten counts were recorded for this clonotype. The chain employs TRBV27 and TRBJ2-6; D may correspond to TRBD1 or TRBD2 (5 bases each). Trimming removed 6 bases at V and 1 base at J, with 25 bases between. Germline V gives CDR1 MNHEY, CDR2 SMNVEV (reference sequence). This CDR3 has 20 residues. This CDR3 reads CASRRGLPGRVESGANVLTF. As DNA, the CDR3 is TGTGCCAGCAGGAGAGGCCTCCCGGGACGGGTGGAGTCTGGGGCCAACGTCCTGACTTTC.

This clonotype occurred many times. The chain has TRBV28 and TRBJ1-6; tentative D call: TRBD1 (5 bases). Germline CDR1 reads MDHEN; CDR2 reads SYDVKM. V was clipped by 3 bases and J by 10 bases, with 7 bases between them. The length of the CDR3 is 12 residues. CDR3 amino acids: CASSFGDSPLHF. The CDR3 nucleotides are TGTGCCAGCAGTTTCGGGGACTCACCCCTCCACTTT.

This clonotype was detected many times. The chain links TRBV30 to TRBJ1-1; 9 bases are a match to TRBD1. This CDR3 is built from 15 residues. Germline CDR1 GTSNPN, CDR2 SVGIG (reference sequence). V was clipped by 5 bases and J by 2 bases; unmatched bases: 9. The CDR3 sequence is CAWGHGTGKNTEAFF. CDR3 in DNA: TGTGCCTGGGGCCACGGGACAGGGAAAAACACTGAAGCTTTCTTT.

The table lists this clonotype with many counts. The chain joins TRBV27 to TRBJ2-7; the match to TRBD2 covers 8 bases. The CDR3 covers 16 residues. Germline CDR1 MNHEY, CDR2 SMNVEV (reference sequence). After removal of 5 bases from V and 3 bases from J, the junction contained 12 bases not matched to a gene. As DNA, the CDR3 is TGTGCCAGCAGTCTCTCTAGTCCCGCGGGAGGCTACGAGCAGTACTTC. Amino acids: CASSLSSPAGGYEQYF.

CDR3 protein: CASSQEYRLTGNTIYF. Here the CDR3 DNA reads TGTGCCAGCAGCCAAGAGTACAGGCTAACTGGAAACACCATATATTTT. The rearrangement links TRBV14 to TRBJ1-3; TRBD1 is a possible D gene (5 bases). Looked up from germline, CDR1 is SGHDN and CDR2 is FVKESK. This CDR3 region has 16 residues. V was clipped by 0 bases and J by 2 bases, with 11 bases between them.

Ten or more counts support this clonotype. This chain links TRBV7-9 with TRBJ2-1, with a weak D call TRBD2 (6 bases). The germline CDR1 and CDR2 sequences are SEHNR and FQNEAQ (reference sequence). Trimming pared 5 bases from V and 5 bases from J, leaving 22 bases between. This CDR3 is 17 amino acids long. This CDR3 is CASSPAGASEWDNEQFF. In DNA form, the CDR3 reads TGTGCCAGCAGCCCGGCCGGAGCTAGCGAATGGGACAATGAGCAGTTCTTC.

This clonotype was seen ten or more times. V usage is TRBV19 and J usage is TRBJ1-2; D ambiguous. Trimming stripped 4 bases from V and 1 base from J, with 7 bases between. Germline CDR1 is LNHDA and CDR2 is SQIVND (reference sequence). The CDR3 spans 13 residues. The CDR3 DNA reads as TGTGCCAGTAGTAGGCGGAGTAACTATGGCTACACCTTC. Protein product: CASSRRSNYGYTF.

This clonotype occurred many times. A read error may explain this, as a much larger clone is one base away. The rearrangement joins TRBV20-1 to TRBJ2-5; perhaps D is TRBD1 or TRBD2 (5 bases each). The CDR3 has 10 residues. CDR1 is DFQATT, CDR2 SNEGSKA, per germline (reference sequence). CDR3 nucleotides: TGCAATGCGTGGGGGGAGACCCAGTACTTC. Translated, it gives CNAWGETQYF.

This clonotype was recorded many times. The V call is TRBV12-3 or TRBV12-4, the J call TRBJ2-4; D uncertain. This CDR3 has 14 residues. V lost 1 base and J 6 bases, leaving 10 bases between the germline ends. CDR3 sequence (DNA): TGTGCCAGCAGTTTAGACAGTTCACGAAACATTCAGTACTTC. Protein sequence: CASSLDSSRNIQYF.

Points on this clonotype: An end of the junction differs from the germline gene, which may be a read error. This rearrangement joins TRBV2 to TRBJ2-1; D is unresolved. The CDR3 has 11 amino acids. Germline V gene sequence: CDR1 SNHLY, CDR2 FYNNEI. The CDR3 region is CASTPGPRPVF. The CDR3 bases are TGTGCCAGCACTCCGGGCCCACGACCGGTCTTC.

This clonotype was counted many times. This sequence joins TRBV7-9 and TRBJ2-3, with D possibly TRBD1 on 5 matching bases. V lost 0 bases, J lost 6 bases, and 10 bases lay in between. This CDR3 has 14 amino acids. Germline CDR1 is SEHNR and CDR2 is FQNEAQ (reference sequence). CDR3 DNA: TGTGCCAGCAGCTTAGCGCCAGGGTCCGATACGCAGTATTTT. Translating gives CASSLAPGSDTQYF.

This clonotype was seen many times. The rearrangement uses TRBV5-1 and TRBJ1-1; weak D call: TRBD1 (5 bases). The CDR3 totals 16 residues. The ends were cut back, 7 bases at V and 2 bases at J, with 21 bases in the middle. Germline V gene lookup returns CDR1 SGHRS and CDR2 YFSETQ. Written as DNA, the CDR3 is TGCGCCAGCGCCAAACAGGTCCAGGGAGGAAACACTGAAGCTTTCTTT. Translating gives CASAKQVQGGNTEAFF.

Notes on this clonotype: Being one base from a much bigger clone, this may be a read error. The chain recombines TRBV13 with TRBJ2-1, with D uncertain. Germline CDR1 PRHDT, CDR2 FYEKMQ (reference sequence). V lost 7 bases and J lost 4, with 5 bases in between. The CDR3 is 11 amino acids. The CDR3 loop is CASNSYNEQFF. The CDR3, as DNA: TGTGCCAGCAACTCATACAATGAGCAGTTCTTC.

The sample holds many counts of this clonotype. CDR3 protein: CSARGGTEAFF. The DNA of the CDR3 is TGCAGTGCTAGAGGGGGAACTGAAGCTTTCTTT. The chain carries TRBV20-1 and TRBJ1-1, with unresolved D. The CDR3 contains 11 residues. Germline CDR1 is DFQATT and CDR2 is SNEGSKA (reference sequence). Trimming took 1 base from V and 5 from J, leaving 5 bases between them.

V usage is TRBV3-1 and J usage is TRBJ2-5, with TRBD1 as a possible D gene (5 bases). With 0 bases removed from V and 6 bases from J, the gap between germline ends came to 20 bases. Germline V gene lookup returns CDR1 LGHDT and CDR2 YNNKEL (reference sequence). The CDR3 runs 17 residues. As DNA, the CDR3 is TGTGCCAGCAGCCAAGATCTTCTGTATAGGGGCGCCAAGACCCAGTACTTC. Amino acids: CASSQDLLYRGAKTQYF.

This clonotype was counted at least ten times. The rearrangement uses TRBV19 and TRBJ2-7, with D maybe TRBD2 (5 bases). Trimming cost V 3 bases and J 3 bases, with 12 bases left between them. CDR1 is LNHDA and CDR2 is SQIVND in the germline V gene (reference sequence). The CDR3 sequence is 14 residues long. The CDR3 region has the DNA TGTGCCAGTAGTATCGGAGCGGAGCGCTACGAGCAGTACTTC. It codes for CASSIGAERYEQYF.

A remark on this clonotype: Since no conserved phenylalanine or tryptophan closes the CDR3, a read error is the likely cause. This chain joins TRBV6-2 or TRBV6-3 and TRBJ1-2; D call uncertain. The CDR3 covers 13 residues. CDR1 is MNHEY and CDR2 is SVGEGT in the germline V gene. Trimming removed 7 bases from V and 2 bases from J, with 11 bases in between. The chain's CDR3 is CASTVGRNYGYTL. CDR3 coding DNA: TGTGCCAGCACTGTTGGGAGGAACTATGGCTACACCCTC.

This clonotype was counted between two and nine times. The chain joins TRBV14 to TRBJ2-1, with TRBD2 identical over 9 bases. The V segment lost 4 bases and the J segment 7 bases; nucleotides outside the gene matches: 11. This CDR3 is built from 16 residues. Germline V gives CDR1 SGHDN, CDR2 FVKESK. The CDR3 here is CASSRISGRDFNEQFF. CDR3 sequence (DNA): TGTGCCAGCAGCCGTATTAGCGGGAGAGATTTTAATGAGCAGTTCTTC.

The chain links TRBV18 to TRBJ2-7; 9 positions match TRBD1. Germline V gene data show CDR1 as KGHSH and CDR2 as LQKENI. With 3 bases clipped from V and 3 bases from J, the junction kept 3 bases outside the gene matches. This CDR3 has 14 amino acids. CDR3 bases: TGTGCCAGCTCACCCGGGACAGGGTTCTACGAGCAGTACTTC. It codes for CASSPGTGFYEQYF.